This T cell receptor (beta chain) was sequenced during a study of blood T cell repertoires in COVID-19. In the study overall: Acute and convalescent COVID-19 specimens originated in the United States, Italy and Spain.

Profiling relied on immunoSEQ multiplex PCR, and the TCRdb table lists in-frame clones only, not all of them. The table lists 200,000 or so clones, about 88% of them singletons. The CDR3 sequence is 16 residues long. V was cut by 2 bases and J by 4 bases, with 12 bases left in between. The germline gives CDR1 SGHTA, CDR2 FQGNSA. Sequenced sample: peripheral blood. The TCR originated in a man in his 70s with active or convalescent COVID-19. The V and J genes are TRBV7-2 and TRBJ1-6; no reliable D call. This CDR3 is CASSLIGPGYNSPLHF. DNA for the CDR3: TGTGCCAGCAGCTTAATTGGTCCAGGTTATAATTCACCCCTCCACTTT. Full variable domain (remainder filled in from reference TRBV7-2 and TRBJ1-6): GAGVSQSPSNKVTEKGKDVELRCDPISGHTALYWYRQSLGQGLEFLIYFQGNSAPDKSGLPSDRFSAERTGGSVSTLTIQRTQQEDSAVYLCASSLIGPGYNSPLHFGNGTRLTVT.